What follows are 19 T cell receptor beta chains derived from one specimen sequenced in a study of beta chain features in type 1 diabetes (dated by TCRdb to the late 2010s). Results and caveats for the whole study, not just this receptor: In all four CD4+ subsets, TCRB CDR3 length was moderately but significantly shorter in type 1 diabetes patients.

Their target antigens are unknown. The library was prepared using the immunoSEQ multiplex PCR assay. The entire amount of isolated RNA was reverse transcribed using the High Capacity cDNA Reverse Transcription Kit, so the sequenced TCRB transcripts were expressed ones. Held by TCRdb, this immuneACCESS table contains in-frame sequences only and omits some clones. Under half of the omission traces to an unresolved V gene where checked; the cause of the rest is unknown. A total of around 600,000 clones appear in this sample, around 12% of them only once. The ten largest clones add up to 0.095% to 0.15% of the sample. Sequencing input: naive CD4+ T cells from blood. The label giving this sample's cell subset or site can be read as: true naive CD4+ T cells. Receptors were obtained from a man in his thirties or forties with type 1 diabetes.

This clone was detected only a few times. The CDR3 region has the DNA TGTGCCAGCTCACCGCGTCAGGGGGTTTCCACAGATACGCAGTATTTT. Its translation is CASSPRQGVSTDTQYF. The chain carries TRBV18 and TRBJ2-3, with 7 bases that match TRBD1. Germline CDR1 and CDR2: KGHSH and LQKENI. V lost 3 bases and J lost 2; bases outside the gene matches: 8. CDR3 size: 16 residues.

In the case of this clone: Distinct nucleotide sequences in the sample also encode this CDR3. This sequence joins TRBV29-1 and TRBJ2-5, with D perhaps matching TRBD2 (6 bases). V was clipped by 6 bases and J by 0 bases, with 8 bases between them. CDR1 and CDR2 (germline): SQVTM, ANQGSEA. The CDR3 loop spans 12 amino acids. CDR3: CSVGRYQETQYF. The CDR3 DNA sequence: TGCAGCGTGGGGAGGTACCAAGAGACCCAGTACTTC.

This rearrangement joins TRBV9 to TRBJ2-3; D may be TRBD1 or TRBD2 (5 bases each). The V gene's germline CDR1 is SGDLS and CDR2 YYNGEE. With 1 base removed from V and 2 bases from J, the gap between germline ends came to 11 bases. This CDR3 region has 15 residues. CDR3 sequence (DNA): TGTGCCAGCAGCGTAAGAGTGGGGACCACAGATACGCAGTATTTT. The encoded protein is CASSVRVGTTDTQYF.

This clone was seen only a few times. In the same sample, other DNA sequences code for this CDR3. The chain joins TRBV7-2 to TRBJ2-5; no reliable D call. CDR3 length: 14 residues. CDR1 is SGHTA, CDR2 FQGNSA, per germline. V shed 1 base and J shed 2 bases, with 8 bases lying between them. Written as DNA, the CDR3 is TGTGCCAGCAGCTTAGTTGGCGGTCAAGAGACCCAGTACTTC. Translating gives CASSLVGGQETQYF.

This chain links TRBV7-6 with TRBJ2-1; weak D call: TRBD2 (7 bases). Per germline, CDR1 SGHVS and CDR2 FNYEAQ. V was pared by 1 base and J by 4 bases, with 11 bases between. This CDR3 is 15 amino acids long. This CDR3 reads CASSLGGGVYNEQFF. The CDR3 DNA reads TGTGCCAGCAGCTTAGGGGGGGGCGTGTACAATGAGCAGTTCTTC.

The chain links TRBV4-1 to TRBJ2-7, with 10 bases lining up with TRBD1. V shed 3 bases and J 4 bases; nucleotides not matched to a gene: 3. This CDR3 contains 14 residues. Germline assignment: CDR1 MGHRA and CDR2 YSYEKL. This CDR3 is CASSHRDRGYEQYF. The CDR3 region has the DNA TGCGCCAGCAGCCACCGGGACAGGGGATACGAGCAGTACTTC.

The CDR3 region has the DNA TGTGCCAGCAGCTTGAACGGGGGGGCCGCGGAGACCCAGTACTTC. Its translation: CASSLNGGAAETQYF. The chain joins TRBV5-4 to TRBJ2-5; TRBD2 aligns across 8 bases. The CDR3 has 15 residues. Germline V gene sequence: CDR1 SGHNT, CDR2 YYREEE (reference sequence). With V trimmed by 1 base and J by 5 bases, 7 bases remained unmatched.

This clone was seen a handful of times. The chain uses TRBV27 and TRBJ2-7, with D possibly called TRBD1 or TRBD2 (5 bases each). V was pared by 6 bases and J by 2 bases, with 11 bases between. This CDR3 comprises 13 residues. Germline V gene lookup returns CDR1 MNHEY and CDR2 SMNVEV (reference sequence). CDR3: CASRGTVTYEQYF. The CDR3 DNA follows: TGTGCCAGCAGGGGGACGGTTACCTACGAGCAGTACTTC.

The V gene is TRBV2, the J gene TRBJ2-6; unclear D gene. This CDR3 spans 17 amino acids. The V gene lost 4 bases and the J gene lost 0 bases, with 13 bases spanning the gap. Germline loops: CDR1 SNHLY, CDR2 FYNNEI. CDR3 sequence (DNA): TGTGCCAGCAGTGTTAACAGCAGGACCTCTGGGGCCAACGTCCTGACTTTC. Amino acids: CASSVNSRTSGANVLTF.

The CDR3 is CASSQDWGPETQYF. CDR3 coding DNA: TGTGCCAGCAGCCAAGATTGGGGACCTGAGACCCAGTACTTC. The gene calls are TRBV14 and TRBJ2-5; D may correspond to TRBD1 or TRBD2 (5 bases each). Trimming left V 0 bases short and J 5 bases short, with 10 bases between. CDR3 length equals 14 residues. CDR1 is SGHDN, CDR2 FVKESK, per germline.

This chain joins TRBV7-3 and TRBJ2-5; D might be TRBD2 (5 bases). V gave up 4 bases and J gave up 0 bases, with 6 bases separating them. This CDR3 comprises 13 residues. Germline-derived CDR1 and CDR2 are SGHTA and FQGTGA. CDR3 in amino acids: CASSSGYQETQYF. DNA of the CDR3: TGTGCCAGCAGCTCGGGGTACCAAGAGACCCAGTACTTC. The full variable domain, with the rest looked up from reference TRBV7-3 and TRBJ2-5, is GAGVSQTPSNKVTEKGKYVELRCDPISGHTALYWYRQSLGQGPEFLIYFQGTGAADDSGLPNDRFFAVRPEGSVSTLKIQRTERGDSAVYLCASSSGYQETQYFGPGTRLLVL.

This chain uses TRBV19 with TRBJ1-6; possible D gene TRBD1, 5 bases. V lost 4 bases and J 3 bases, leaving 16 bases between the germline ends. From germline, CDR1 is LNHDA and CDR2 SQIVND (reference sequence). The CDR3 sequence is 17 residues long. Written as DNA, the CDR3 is TGTGCCAGTAGTAACGATTACCGGGACGGCTATAATTCACCCCTCCACTTT. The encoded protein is CASSNDYRDGYNSPLHF.

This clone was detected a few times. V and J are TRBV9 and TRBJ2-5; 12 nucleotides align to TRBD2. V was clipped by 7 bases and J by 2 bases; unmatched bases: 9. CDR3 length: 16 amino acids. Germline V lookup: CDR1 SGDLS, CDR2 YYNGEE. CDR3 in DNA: TGTGCCAGCGCTAGACTAGCGGGGGTTCCACAAGAGACCCAGTACTTC. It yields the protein CASARLAGVPQETQYF.

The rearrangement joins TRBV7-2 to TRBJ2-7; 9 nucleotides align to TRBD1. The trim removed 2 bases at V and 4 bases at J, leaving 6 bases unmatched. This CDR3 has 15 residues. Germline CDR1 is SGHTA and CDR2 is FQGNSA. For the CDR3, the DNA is TGTGCCAGCAGCTTAACCGGGACAGGGCCTTACGAGCAGTACTTC. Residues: CASSLTGTGPYEQYF.

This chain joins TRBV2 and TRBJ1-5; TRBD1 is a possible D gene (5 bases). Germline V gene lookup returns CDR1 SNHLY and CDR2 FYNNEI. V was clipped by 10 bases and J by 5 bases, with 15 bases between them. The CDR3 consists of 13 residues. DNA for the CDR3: TGTGCCACAAAGAAGGAAGGGGATCAGCCCCAGCATTTT. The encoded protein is CATKKEGDQPQHF.

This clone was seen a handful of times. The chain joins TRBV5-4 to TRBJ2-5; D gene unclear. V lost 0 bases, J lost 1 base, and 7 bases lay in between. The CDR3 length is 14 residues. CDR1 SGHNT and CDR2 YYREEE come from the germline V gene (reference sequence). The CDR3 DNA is TGTGCCAGCAGCTTGGAGAGAACCCAAGAGACCCAGTACTTC. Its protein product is CASSLERTQETQYF.

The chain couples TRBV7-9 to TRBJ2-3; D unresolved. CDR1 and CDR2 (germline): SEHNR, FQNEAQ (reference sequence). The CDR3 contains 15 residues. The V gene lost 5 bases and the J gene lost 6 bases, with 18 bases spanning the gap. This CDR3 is CASSPEGRAPDTQYF. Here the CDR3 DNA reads TGTGCCAGCAGCCCCGAAGGACGGGCTCCCGATACGCAGTATTTT.

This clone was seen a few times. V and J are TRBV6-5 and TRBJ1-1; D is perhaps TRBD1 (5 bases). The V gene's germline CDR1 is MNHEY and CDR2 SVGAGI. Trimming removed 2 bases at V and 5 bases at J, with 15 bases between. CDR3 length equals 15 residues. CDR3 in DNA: TGTGCCAGCAGTTACCTCGCCCCAGGGACTACTGAAGCTTTCTTT. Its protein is CASSYLAPGTTEAFF.

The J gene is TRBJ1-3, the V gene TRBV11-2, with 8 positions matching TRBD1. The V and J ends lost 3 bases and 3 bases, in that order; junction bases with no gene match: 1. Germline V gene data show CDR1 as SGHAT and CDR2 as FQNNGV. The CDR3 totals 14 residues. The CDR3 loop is CASSFGTGGNTIYF. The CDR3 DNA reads TGTGCCAGCAGCTTCGGGACAGGTGGAAACACCATATATTTT.